The clone carrying this T cell receptor (beta chain) has at least ten counts. The antigen remains undetermined. The data originate from a study of blood T cells in healthy people across ages. Findings and limits, study-wide: More naive CD4+ cells and higher diversity marked long-lived donors relative to aged donors. Older age went with lower TCR beta diversity per million T cells, in a roughly linear way. Since the PBMCs were unsorted, naive and antigen-experienced cells could not be conclusively compared. Donor CMV status was unknown, possibly confounding expanded clonotype changes.

PCR was performed a second time for about 6 to 11 cycles using a sample-barcoded 5' primer and a J-beta primer mix. TCRdb used MiXCR to reprocess the 5' RACE reads, holding one entry per CDR3 protein. Of some 640,000 distinct CDR3 sequences in the sample, roughly 50% were seen once. Germline V gene sequence: CDR1 LGHNA, CDR2 YSLEER. Trimming took 2 bases from V and 9 from J, leaving 17 bases between them. The CDR3 extends over 15 amino acids. Sequenced material: blood. The chain employs TRBV4-3 and TRBJ2-1; either TRBD1 or TRBD2 may fit D (5 bases each). This clonotype was sampled from an older woman in good health. The CDR3 spells CASSQRGGGRGEQFF. The CDR3 DNA is TGCGCCAGCAGCCAAAGAGGTGGGGGAAGAGGTGAGCAGTTCTTC.